This T cell receptor beta chain derives from a study of shared clonotypes between healthy human individuals. Overall study results and limits: Generation probabilities were higher for clonotypes shared across all four sorted-subset donors than for unshared ones. Generally, naive subsets came out with larger estimated richness than memory subsets. In the sorted subsets, rarefaction showed sequencing was incomplete despite large depth.

Data came from immunoSEQ multiplex PCR; TCRdb stores just in-frame clones and leaves some out. The sample includes millions of clones, about 92% of them seen just once. The CDR3 loop spans 15 amino acids. Germline CDR1 reads KGHSH; CDR2 reads LQKENI. Between the trimmed V and J ends, which lost 0 bases and 7 bases, there was a span of 13 bases. CD4+ cells underwent separation, giving CD45RA+ naive and CD45RA-negative memory subsets. Remarks on this clone: Its antigen is as yet unknown. Other nucleotide sequences in the sample specify the same CDR3.

The J gene is TRBJ2-1, the V gene TRBV18; the D gene is possibly TRBD2 (5 bases). The receptor's source is a man younger than 35 in good health. Source material: naive CD4+ T cells sorted from blood. Stated subset: CD45RA+ positively selected. The CDR3 DNA sequence: TGTGCCAGCTCACCACCGGGCCTAGCCCGTAATGAGCAGTTCTTC. It specifies CASSPPGLARNEQFF.